Following are 8 T cell receptor beta chains from one sample sequenced in a study of cytomegalovirus exposure and HLA in healthy donors. PCR primers comprised 60 Vbeta and 13 Jbeta primers. Assay: immunoSEQ multiplex PCR; the TCRdb copy retains only in-frame clones and omits some. The table has fewer than 95,000 clones, roughly 63% seen once. The specimen was PBMCs. These receptor sequences come from a woman younger than 45 in good health and CMV-seronegative.

This clone has just one count. This chain links TRBV7-9 with TRBJ2-3, with D maybe TRBD2 (6 bases). V was shortened by 2 bases and J by 4 bases, with 10 bases between the two germline ends. The CDR3 spans 14 residues. Germline CDR1 reads SEHNR; CDR2 reads FQNEAQ (reference sequence). CDR3 sequence reads: CASSLMGEADTQYF. The CDR3 bases are TGTGCCAGCAGCTTAATGGGGGAGGCAGATACGCAGTATTTT.

The chain joins TRBV5-4 to TRBJ1-5; D remains unclear. Germline assignment: CDR1 SGHNT and CDR2 YYREEE (reference sequence). There are 15 residues in the CDR3. Trimming cost V 0 bases and J 5 bases, with 12 bases left between them. As DNA, the CDR3 is TGTGCCAGCAGCTTGGGGGCCAGTTCGGATCAGCCCCAGCATTTT. Translation gives CASSLGASSDQPQHF.

There are a few counts of this clone. The V and J genes are TRBV28 and TRBJ2-7; D is possibly TRBD2 (5 bases). The CDR3 extends over 12 amino acids. Germline assignment: CDR1 MDHEN and CDR2 SYDVKM. V shed 6 bases and J shed 4 bases, with 10 bases lying between them. This CDR3 reads CASRLGLYEQYF. CDR3 bases: TGTGCCAGCAGACTTGGACTTTACGAGCAGTACTTC.

The chain combines TRBV5-1 with TRBJ1-1, with 9 bases that match TRBD1. V was pared by 2 bases and J by 3 bases, with 5 bases of the junction left unmatched. The CDR3 has 15 amino acids. Germline V CDR1 and CDR2: SGHRS, YFSETQ. The CDR3 region has the DNA TGCGCCAGCAGCTTTTCCGGGACAGGGTACACTGAAGCTTTCTTT. Amino acids: CASSFSGTGYTEAFF.

The rearrangement links TRBV7-2 to TRBJ2-2, with D unresolved. The CDR3 spans 13 residues. V gave up 0 bases and J gave up 6 bases, with 5 bases separating them. CDR1 SGHTA and CDR2 FQGNSA come from the germline V gene. CDR3 nucleotide sequence: TGTGCCAGCAGCTTAGCGGGCGCCGGGGAGCTGTTTTTT. Its protein product is CASSLAGAGELFF.

DNA for the CDR3: TGTGCCAGCAGTGAAATCTCTCGGGATCGTGGCTACACCTTC. Its protein product is CASSEISRDRGYTF. The rearrangement joins TRBV2 to TRBJ1-2; D is undetermined. Trimming removed 2 bases at V and 7 bases at J, with 14 bases between. The CDR3 covers 14 residues. CDR1 and CDR2 (germline): SNHLY, FYNNEI. Drawing the rest from reference TRBV2 and TRBJ1-2, the complete variable domain is EPEVTQTPSHQVTQMGQEVILRCVPISNHLYFYWYRQILGQKVEFLVSFYNNEISEKSEIFDDQFSVERPDGSNFTLKIRSTKLEDSAMYFCASSEISRDRGYTFGSGTRLTVV.

V is TRBV5-5 and J is TRBJ1-1; D gene ambiguous. The CDR3 contains 14 residues. V lost 3 bases and J 4 bases, leaving 13 bases between the germline ends. Per the germline V gene, CDR1 is SGHKS and CDR2 is YYEKEE (reference sequence). CDR3 nucleotides: TGTGCCAGCAGCTGGGTTGAGGGCCTCACTGAAGCTTTCTTT. It encodes CASSWVEGLTEAFF.

This clone was observed a few times. The J gene is TRBJ1-5, the V gene TRBV5-1, with 9 bases identical to TRBD1. CDR1 and CDR2 from the germline V gene are SGHRS and YFSETQ. Trimming at V came to 3 bases and at J to 5 bases, leaving 6 bases not matched to a gene. The CDR3 runs 15 residues. The CDR3 DNA reads TGCGCCAGCAGCTGGACAGGGGCGTACTATCAGCCCCAGCATTTT. It specifies CASSWTGAYYQPQHF.